These T cell receptor beta chains were read from a single sample in a study of blood T cell repertoires in COVID-19. Clones were sequenced by immunoSEQ multiplex PCR, and TCRdb holds only the in-frame ones, with some missing. This sample has tens of thousands of clones, with roughly 82% found just once. Material: peripheral blood. Receptor source: a woman of 80 years or more with active or convalescent COVID-19. Each CDR3 is given with its conserved first and last residue. A D gene is named only where the DNA matches it firmly. Not all rows give a size; the values are once, few, many and, for expanded clones, a class.

NA	TRBV2	TRBJ2-7	NA	CASSADSSYEQYF	TGTGCCAGCAGTGCCGACAGCTCCTACGAGCAGTACTTC
TRBD2	TRBV7-2	TRBJ2-3	few	CASSLGQRGGRGDTQYF	TGTGCCAGCAGCTTAGGGCAGCGGGGGGGCCGGGGAGATACGCAGTATTTT
NA	TRBV7-2	TRBJ1-5	few	CASSPRVEGGNQPQHF	TGTGCCAGCAGCCCCAGGGTGGAGGGAGGCAATCAGCCCCAGCATTTT
NA	TRBV10-1	TRBJ2-2	few	CASSVETNTGELFF	TGCGCCAGCAGTGTAGAGACGAACACCGGGGAGCTGTTTTTT
TRBD2	TRBV5-4	TRBJ2-3	NA	CASRRSGGAYGDTQYF	TGTGCCAGCAGACGAAGCGGGGGGGCCTATGGAGATACGCAGTATTTT
NA	TRBV3-1/TRBV3-2	TRBJ1-5	NA	CASSQGWEGGNQPQHF	TGTGCCAGCAGCCAAGGATGGGAGGGGGGCAATCAGCCCCAGCATTTT
TRBD2	TRBV3-1/TRBV3-2	TRBJ2-7	NA	CASTQAGLFYEQYF	TGTGCCAGCACTCAAGCGGGGCTTTTCTACGAGCAGTACTTC
TRBD2	TRBV7-8	TRBJ2-7	NA	CASSPREGRDYEQYF	TGTGCCAGCAGCCCCCGGGAGGGCAGAGACTACGAGCAGTACTTC
TRBD1	TRBV7-2	TRBJ1-2	few	CASSLRQGGLGSNGYTF	TGTGCCAGCAGCTTACGACAGGGGGGGTTAGGTTCGAATGGCTACACCTTC
TRBD2	TRBV19	TRBJ2-3	NA	CASSPGLAGITDTQYF	TGTGCCAGTAGTCCGGGACTAGCGGGGATCACAGATACGCAGTATTTT
NA	TRBV6-5	TRBJ2-1	NA	CASRLRDYNEQFF	TGTGCCAGCCGGTTGCGGGACTACAATGAGCAGTTCTTC
NA	TRBV15	TRBJ1-4	NA	CATSRVQGRGEKLFF	TGTGCCACCAGCAGAGTGCAGGGGAGGGGTGAAAAACTGTTTTTT
NA	TRBV27	TRBJ2-5	NA	CASSLGAGLETQYF	TGTGCCAGCAGTTTAGGGGCAGGGCTGGAGACCCAGTACTTC
NA	TRBV6-6	TRBJ1-1	NA	CASSYTRGHSDEAFF	TGTGCCAGCAGTTACACCCGCGGACACTCAGACGAAGCTTTCTTT
TRBD2	TRBV7-8	TRBJ2-2	once	CASSLQRGANTGELFF	TGTGCCAGCAGCCTTCAGCGGGGCGCGAACACCGGGGAGCTGTTTTTT
NA	TRBV3-1/TRBV3-2	TRBJ1-1	few	CASSQDRLENTEAFF	TGTGCCAGCAGCCAAGACAGACTGGAGAACACTGAAGCTTTCTTT
TRBD2	TRBV6-5	TRBJ2-1	few	CASTGDYIAGEQFF	TGTGCCAGCACCGGGGACTACATAGCCGGGGAGCAGTTCTTC
TRBD1	TRBV19	TRBJ2-2	few	CASRGGAGTGELFF	TGTGCCAGTCGAGGGGGCGCGGGCACCGGGGAGCTGTTTTTT
TRBD1	TRBV3-1/TRBV3-2	TRBJ1-2	NA	CASSQVGTAYFYGYTF	TGTGCCAGCAGCCAAGTCGGGACAGCCTACTTCTATGGCTACACCTTC
NA	TRBV5-1	TRBJ2-2	NA	CASRSGTLNTGELFF	TGCGCCAGCAGATCCGGGACTTTGAACACCGGGGAGCTGTTTTTT
TRBD1	TRBV28	TRBJ1-2	NA	CASARTGVYYGYTF	TGTGCCAGCGCCCGGACAGGTGTTTACTATGGCTACACCTTC
TRBD1	TRBV5-1	TRBJ1-4	NA	CASSTWTGNEKLFF	TGCGCCAGCAGCACCTGGACAGGGAATGAAAAACTGTTTTTT
NA	TRBV2	TRBJ2-7	NA	CASSEARSSYEQYF	TGTGCCAGCAGTGAAGCGCGGAGCTCCTACGAGCAGTACTTC
NA	TRBV7-2	TRBJ1-5	NA	CASSLDGNQPQHF	TGTGCCAGCAGCTTAGACGGGAATCAGCCCCAGCATTTT
NA	TRBV28	TRBJ1-6	once	CASKRGNSPLHF	TGTGCCAGCAAAAGGGGTAATTCACCCCTCCACTTT
TRBD1	TRBV9	TRBJ2-7	NA	CASSVGQGGHEQYF	TGTGCCAGCAGCGTTGGACAGGGAGGACACGAGCAGTACTTC
NA	TRBV14	TRBJ2-1	NA	CASSQTRGWYNEQFF	TGTGCCAGCAGCCAGACCCGAGGATGGTACAATGAGCAGTTCTTC
TRBD2	TRBV28	TRBJ2-3	NA	CASRGAGENTDTQYF	TGTGCCAGCAGAGGAGCGGGGGAGAACACAGATACGCAGTATTTT
NA	TRBV30	TRBJ1-2	NA	CAWSVRFREGYGYTF	TGTGCCTGGAGTGTACGATTCAGGGAGGGCTATGGCTACACCTTC
NA	TRBV6-2/TRBV6-3	TRBJ1-6	NA	CASSSWGPNSPLHF	TGTGCCAGCAGTTCTTGGGGCCCTAATTCACCCCTCCACTTT
TRBD1	TRBV29-1	TRBJ1-1	once	CSVKAGQRNTEAFF	TGCAGCGTTAAGGCGGGACAGAGGAACACTGAAGCTTTCTTT